This passage covers 21 T cell receptor beta chains from one sample sequenced in a study of shared clonotypes between healthy human individuals. Some clones are missing from TCRdb's copy, which holds only in-frame ones; the method was immunoSEQ multiplex PCR. The table lists about 980,000 clones, over 60% of them singletons, with approximately 1.5% in the top ten. The sample was memory CD4+ T cells sorted from blood. Stated subset: CD45RA-negative fraction. These receptors were taken from a man younger than 35 in good health.

V and J are TRBV7-3 and TRBJ2-7; D remains unclear. Between the trimmed V and J ends, which lost 1 base and 4 bases, there was a span of 8 bases. CDR3 length equals 13 residues. Germline V gene lookup returns CDR1 SGHTA and CDR2 FQGTGA. CDR3 in amino acids: CASSLRSGYEQYF. DNA for the CDR3: TGTGCCAGCAGCTTAAGATCCGGATACGAGCAGTACTTC.

The chain employs TRBV7-8 and TRBJ2-2; D is uncertain. The ends were cut back, 2 bases at V and 2 bases at J, with 6 bases in the middle. The CDR3 contains 14 residues. CDR1 SGHVS and CDR2 FQNEAQ come from the germline V gene. The CDR3 coding sequence is TGTGCCAGCAGCTTATTTCTAAACACCGGGGAGCTGTTTTTT. It yields the protein CASSLFLNTGELFF.

The chain employs TRBV5-6 and TRBJ1-1; possible D gene TRBD1, 6 bases. This CDR3 contains 15 residues. Germline CDR1 reads SGHDT; CDR2 reads YYEEEE. V shed 4 bases and J shed 8 bases, with 21 bases lying between them. The DNA for the CDR3 is TGTGCCAGCAGCGCGGTATGGGGGGGCTTGGACGAAGCTTTCTTT. Protein product: CASSAVWGGLDEAFF.

This clone was found many times. The identical CDR3 is also encoded by other nucleotide sequences in the sample. The rearrangement joins TRBV27 to TRBJ1-2, with 9 nucleotides matching TRBD1. The V gene end was trimmed by 5 bases and the J gene end by 2 bases; junction bases not matched to a gene: 3. Germline CDR1 and CDR2: MNHEY and SMNVEV (reference sequence). There are 14 residues in the CDR3. CDR3 in amino acids: CASSLGQGNYGYTF. The CDR3 coding sequence is TGTGCCAGCAGTCTGGGACAGGGAAACTATGGCTACACCTTC.

The V and J genes are TRBV5-1 and TRBJ2-1; tentative D call: TRBD1 (6 bases). The germline gives CDR1 SGHRS, CDR2 YFSETQ. The CDR3 totals 15 residues. V lost 3 bases to trimming and J lost 6 bases, with 16 bases between them. The CDR3 is CASSYAGVISNEQFF. CDR3 nucleotides: TGCGCCAGCAGCTACGCAGGGGTAATCTCCAATGAGCAGTTCTTC. Drawing the rest from reference TRBV5-1 and TRBJ2-1, the complete variable domain is KAGVTQTPRYLIKTRGQQVTLSCSPISGHRSVSWYQQTPGQGLQFLFEYFSETQRNKGNFPGRFSGRQFSNSRSEMNVSTLELGDSALYLCASSYAGVISNEQFFGPGTRLTVL.

The chain uses TRBV2 and TRBJ1-4; D gene ambiguous. The V end lost 7 bases, the J end lost 5 bases, and 5 bases lay between the germline ends. This CDR3 is 11 amino acids long. From germline, CDR1 is SNHLY and CDR2 FYNNEI. This CDR3 reads CASTFNEKLFF. In DNA, the CDR3 is TGTGCCAGCACGTTCAATGAAAAACTGTTTTTT.

DNA of the CDR3: TGTGCCAGTAGTTGGGGTCGGGAGACCCAGTACTTC. It codes for CASSWGRETQYF. V usage is TRBV19 and J usage is TRBJ2-5; D is undetermined. Germline values: CDR1 LNHDA, CDR2 SQIVND (reference sequence). The CDR3 contains 12 residues. V was shortened by 5 bases and J by 5 bases, with 9 bases between the two germline ends.

This clone was picked up a small number of times. Here the CDR3 DNA reads TGTGCCAGCAGCCTTCGTGCATCGGGGGACACTGAAGCTTTCTTT. Amino acid sequence: CASSLRASGDTEAFF. This rearrangement joins TRBV4-2 to TRBJ1-1; D perhaps matches TRBD1 (5 bases). The CDR3 is made up of 15 amino acids. V lost 4 bases and J 3 bases, leaving 15 bases between the germline ends. CDR1 is LGHNA and CDR2 is YNFKEQ in the germline V gene.

CDR3 DNA: TGCGCCAGCAGACCGACGGGACAGGGTGCTGAAAAACTGTTTTTT. It is translated as CASRPTGQGAEKLFF. V is TRBV4-3 and J is TRBJ1-4, with 9 bases lining up with TRBD1. The CDR3 extends over 15 amino acids. The V gene's germline CDR1 is LGHNA and CDR2 YSLEER. V gave up 6 bases and J gave up 7 bases; unmatched junction bases: 9.

This chain joins TRBV7-2 and TRBJ2-3, with 8 bases aligning to TRBD2. The V gene end was trimmed by 9 bases and the J gene end by 2 bases; junction bases not matched to a gene: 4. The CDR3 contains 13 residues. CDR1 and CDR2 (germline): SGHTA, FQGNSA. As DNA, the CDR3 is TGTGCCAGATCGGGAGGGCCCACAGATACGCAGTATTTT. As protein: CARSGGPTDTQYF.

This chain uses TRBV19 with TRBJ1-1; TRBD1 is a possible D gene (6 bases). The CDR3 extends over 16 amino acids. V gave up 5 bases and J gave up 6 bases, with 22 bases separating them. CDR1 and CDR2 from the germline V gene are LNHDA and SQIVND (reference sequence). In DNA form, the CDR3 reads TGTGCCAGTAGTGCCTGGGGGCGACAGGCCGGGCCTGAAGCTTTCTTT. Translating it yields CASSAWGRQAGPEAFF.

V usage is TRBV11-2 and J usage is TRBJ2-7; TRBD1 aligns across 9 bases. V was clipped by 4 bases and J by 3 bases; unmatched bases: 7. Germline-derived CDR1 and CDR2 are SGHAT and FQNNGV. CDR3 size: 15 residues. CDR3 DNA sequence: TGTGCCAGCAGCTCTTCTGACAGGGGGGACTACGAGCAGTACTTC. Its protein product is CASSSSDRGDYEQYF.

The chain uses TRBV11-2 and TRBJ2-7; a possible D gene is TRBD1 (6 bases). The length of the CDR3 is 13 residues. Trimming took 10 bases from V and 0 from J, leaving 13 bases between them. The germline V gene has CDR1 SGHAT and CDR2 FQNNGV. CDR3: CATRTASSYEQYF. DNA of the CDR3: TGTGCCACCCGGACAGCTAGCTCCTACGAGCAGTACTTC.

The chain recombines TRBV7-2 with TRBJ2-3; TRBD1 might be the D (5 bases). Looked up from germline, CDR1 is SGHTA and CDR2 is FQGNSA. Trimming removed 5 bases at V and 5 bases at J, with 14 bases between. The CDR3 runs 14 residues. The CDR3 spells CASSLRSQGDTQYF. DNA of the CDR3: TGTGCCAGCAGCCTACGGTCCCAGGGAGATACGCAGTATTTT.

The genes are TRBV5-1 and TRBJ2-5, with D unclear. This CDR3 is built from 14 residues. CDR1 is SGHRS and CDR2 is YFSETQ in the germline V gene. With 3 bases removed from V and 1 base from J, the gap between germline ends came to 10 bases. CDR3 sequence (DNA): TGCGCCAGCAGCTCTCCCGCCGTCCAAGAGACCCAGTACTTC. Encoded protein: CASSSPAVQETQYF.

This clone occurred a few times. The chain combines TRBV27 with TRBJ2-1; D not certain. Germline CDR1 and CDR2: MNHEY and SMNVEV (reference sequence). The CDR3 extends over 13 amino acids. With 6 bases removed from V and 6 bases from J, the gap between germline ends came to 12 bases. The CDR3 sequence is CASSPARINEQFF. The CDR3 DNA reads TGTGCCAGCAGCCCAGCCCGAATCAATGAGCAGTTCTTC.

As concerns this clone: Other DNA sequences in this sample translate to the same CDR3. V is TRBV2 and J is TRBJ2-1; D gene ambiguous. The CDR3 contains 11 residues. The V gene's germline CDR1 is SNHLY and CDR2 FYNNEI. V was clipped by 4 bases and J by 6 bases, with 4 bases between them. This CDR3 is CASSVANEQFF. DNA for the CDR3: TGTGCCAGCAGTGTGGCCAATGAGCAGTTCTTC. Complete variable domain (other parts from reference TRBV2 and TRBJ2-1): EPEVTQTPSHQVTQMGQEVILRCVPISNHLYFYWYRQILGQKVEFLVSFYNNEISEKSEIFDDQFSVERPDGSNFTLKIRSTKLEDSAMYFCASSVANEQFFGPGTRLTVL.

This chain links TRBV10-1 with TRBJ2-7; 7 bases fit TRBD2. CDR1 and CDR2 from the germline V gene are WNHNN and SYGVQD (reference sequence). CDR3 length: 13 amino acids. J was trimmed by 3 bases and V by 9 bases; bases with no gene match: 8. The CDR3 DNA sequence: TGCGCCAGGAGCGGGGCCTGGGACTACGAGCAGTACTTC. Residues: CARSGAWDYEQYF.

The CDR3 region is CASSLVKAQYF. The DNA for the CDR3 is TGTGCCAGCAGCTTAGTTAAGGCGCAGTATTTT. This chain joins TRBV7-2 and TRBJ2-3, with D unresolved. Trimming took off 1 base at V and 10 bases at J, with 6 bases between the two ends. Germline V gene sequence: CDR1 SGHTA, CDR2 FQGNSA. CDR3 length: 11 residues.

The chain uses TRBV6-6 and TRBJ2-2, with D uncertain. Germline CDR1 and CDR2: MNHNY and SVGAGI (reference sequence). The ends were cut back, 0 bases at V and 1 base at J, with 6 bases in the middle. The CDR3 sequence is 15 residues long. The CDR3 sequence: CASSYSPQNTGELFF. The CDR3 nucleotides read TGTGCCAGCAGTTACTCCCCCCAGAACACCGGGGAGCTGTTTTTT.

The chain carries TRBV6-1 and TRBJ1-2, with D tentatively TRBD1 (5 bases). Germline V gives CDR1 MNHNS, CDR2 SASEGT. V gave up 7 bases and J gave up 4 bases, with 10 bases separating them. There are 12 residues in the CDR3. The CDR3 DNA reads as TGTGCCAGCAACCGGGGGATCTATGGCTACACCTTC. As protein: CASNRGIYGYTF.